This T cell receptor (beta chain) was recorded in a study of blood T cell repertoires in COVID-19. Study-wide background: There were acute and convalescent COVID-19 samples, and they came from the United States, Italy and Spain. PBMCs, B-cell-depleted T cells, or T cells provided the cDNA or gDNA that made up the material.

The Seattle patients, enrolled during active infection, were followed longitudinally. V gave up 8 bases and J gave up 2 bases, with 17 bases separating them. This CDR3 is built from 15 residues. In germline, CDR1 is MDHEN, CDR2 SYDVKM. In the original analysis: Nucleated cell number was recorded as an estimate derived from reference gene primer amplification. Profiling relied on immunoSEQ multiplex PCR, and the TCRdb table lists in-frame clones only, not all of them. V and J calls and clone size come straight from that table; D and trimming were deduced from the DNA. Of around 270,000 clones in the sample, over 75% were seen once.

J is TRBJ2-3 and V is TRBV28; D might be TRBD2 (5 bases). This receptor was obtained from a human donor with COVID-19, enrolled during active disease. The donor label of this sample is uncertain. Sequenced input: peripheral blood. The CDR3 here is CASEPKRGFTDTQYF. In DNA, the CDR3 is TGTGCCAGCGAGCCCAAGCGAGGGTTCACAGATACGCAGTATTTT.